This record covers a single T cell receptor (beta chain). Its antigen is unidentified. This sample was taken from a study of OX40 agonist ivuxolimab in advanced cancers. Study context: The treatment was a fully human IgG2 OX40 agonist, ivuxolimab. Ivuxolimab was administered intravenously to patients at 0.01 to 10 mg/kg every 2 weeks. Findings of the study overall: At 0.1 to 3.0 mg/kg, clonal expansion of CD4+ and CD8+ blood T cells had occurred by week 6.

Method: immunoSEQ multiplex PCR; TCRdb's copy keeps in-frame clones and lacks some. The sample yields 66,000 or so clones, 80% to 95% seen once. The trim removed 7 bases at V and 7 bases at J, leaving 6 bases unmatched. Germline loops: CDR1 SGHDN, CDR2 FVKESK. This CDR3 contains 14 residues. This TCR came from an adult with an advanced solid tumor such as melanoma, head and neck, liver or kidney cancer. Specimen: CD4+ or CD8+ T cells sorted from blood, collected in a trial of the OX40 agonist ivuxolimab. The chain links TRBV14 to TRBJ2-3; 12 positions agree with TRBD2. CDR3 DNA: TGTGCCAGCACCCTAGCGGGGGGGCCAAATACGCAGTATTTT. Translation: CASTLAGGPNTQYF.